The 7 T cell receptor beta chains below come from one sample, sequenced in a study of early T cells in non-severe SARS-CoV-2 infection. One entry per CDR3 protein, called by TCRdb with MiXCR from the 5' RACE reads. The sample lists roughly 99,000 distinct CDR3 sequences, roughly 11% occurring once. The sequencing input was whole blood. These receptors were obtained from an adult who was a healthcare worker with PCR-confirmed SARS-CoV-2 infection or an uninfected control (not recorded which).

Here the CDR3 reads CAWSPQGVGSNQPQHF. CDR3 sequence (DNA): TGTGCCTGGAGCCCACAGGGGGTAGGTAGCAATCAGCCCCAGCATTTT. This chain links TRBV30 with TRBJ1-5, with 8 bases lining up with TRBD1. Germline CDR1 GTSNPN, CDR2 SVGIG (reference sequence). V was clipped by 3 bases and J by 0 bases; unmatched bases: 7. The length of the CDR3 is 16 residues.

The chain couples TRBV28 to TRBJ1-2; D unclear. The CDR3 has 12 amino acids. The germline V and J ends were trimmed by 2 bases and 6 bases, with 7 bases remaining between them. Germline-derived CDR1 and CDR2 are MDHEN and SYDVKM. The CDR3 DNA reads TGTGCCAGCAGTTTAGCAGGCCATGGCTACACCTTC. Amino acid sequence: CASSLAGHGYTF.

The table lists this clonotype with many counts. This chain uses TRBV7-8 with TRBJ2-1; TRBD2 aligns across 7 bases. V shed 4 bases and J 9 bases; nucleotides not matched to a gene: 18. The CDR3 is 17 amino acids. Germline V gene sequence: CDR1 SGHVS, CDR2 FQNEAQ. The CDR3 here is CASSSSLWTSNSSEQFF. CDR3 nucleotides: TGTGCCAGCAGCTCGAGCCTATGGACTAGTAATTCATCTGAGCAGTTCTTC. Based on the CDR3 plus reference TRBV7-8 and TRBJ2-1, the full variable domain is GAGVSQSPRYKVAKRGQDVALRCDPISGHVSLFWYQQALGQGPEFLTYFQNEAQLDKSGLPSDRFFAERPEGSVSTLKIQRTQQEDSAVYLCASSSSLWTSNSSEQFFGPGTRLTVL.

There are many counts of this clonotype. The V and J genes are TRBV7-2 and TRBJ1-3; D is unclear. Germline loops: CDR1 SGHTA, CDR2 FQGNSA. CDR3 length equals 14 residues. With 5 bases removed from V and 0 bases from J, the gap between germline ends came to 8 bases. Here the CDR3 reads CASSRPASGNTIYF. The CDR3 nucleotides are TGTGCCAGCAGCCGACCCGCCTCTGGAAACACCATATATTTT.

This clonotype has a count of ten or more. This rearrangement joins TRBV12-3 or TRBV12-4 to TRBJ1-5; 7 bases fit TRBD1. The CDR3 loop spans 14 amino acids. J gave up 5 bases and V 6 bases, and 7 bases lay outside the gene matches. CDR3 DNA sequence: TGTGCCAGCAGCACAGGGGCTAGGGATCAGCCCCAGCATTTT. This sequence encodes CASSTGARDQPQHF.

In its sample, this clonotype was seen many times. The chain has TRBV28 and TRBJ2-3; 15 bases map to TRBD2. CDR1 and CDR2 from the germline V gene are MDHEN and SYDVKM. This CDR3 spans 19 amino acids. V lost 5 bases, J lost 0 bases, and 9 bases stayed unmatched. The CDR3 reads CASSLGLAGGLDSTDTQYF. CDR3 coding DNA: TGTGCCAGCAGTCTGGGACTAGCGGGAGGCTTGGATAGCACAGATACGCAGTATTTT.

The gene calls are TRBV7-2 and TRBJ2-7, with D unresolved. This CDR3 spans 15 amino acids. V lost 5 bases to trimming and J lost 3 bases, with 17 bases between them. Germline assignment: CDR1 SGHTA and CDR2 FQGNSA. CDR3 sequence (DNA): TGTGCCAGCAGCCCCGGATTTAGTAGGCACTACGAGCAGTACTTC. Translating gives CASSPGFSRHYEQYF.